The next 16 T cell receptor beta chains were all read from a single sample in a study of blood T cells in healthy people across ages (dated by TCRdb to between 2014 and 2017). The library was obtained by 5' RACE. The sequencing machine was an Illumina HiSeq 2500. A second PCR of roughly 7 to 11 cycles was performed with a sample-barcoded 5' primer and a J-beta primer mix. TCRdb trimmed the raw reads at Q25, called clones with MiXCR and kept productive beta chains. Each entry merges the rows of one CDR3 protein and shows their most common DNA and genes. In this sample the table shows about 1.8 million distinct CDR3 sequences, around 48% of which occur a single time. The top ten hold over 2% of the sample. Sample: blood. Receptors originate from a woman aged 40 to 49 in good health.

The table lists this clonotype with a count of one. CDR3 sequence (DNA): TGTGCCAGCAGTTTACGAGGCATCTTGAACACTGAAGCTTTCTTT. Translated: CASSLRGILNTEAFF. This chain uses TRBV27 with TRBJ1-1; D is ambiguous. CDR1 and CDR2 (germline): MNHEY, SMNVEV (reference sequence). This CDR3 contains 15 residues. Trimming cost V 2 bases and J 0 bases, with 10 bases left between them.

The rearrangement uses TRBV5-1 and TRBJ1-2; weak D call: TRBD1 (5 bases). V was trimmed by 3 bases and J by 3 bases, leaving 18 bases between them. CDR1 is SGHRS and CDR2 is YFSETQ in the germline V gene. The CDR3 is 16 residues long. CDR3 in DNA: TGCGCCAGCAGCTGGGAAGGGACGCAGAGGGACTATGGCTACACCTTC. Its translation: CASSWEGTQRDYGYTF.

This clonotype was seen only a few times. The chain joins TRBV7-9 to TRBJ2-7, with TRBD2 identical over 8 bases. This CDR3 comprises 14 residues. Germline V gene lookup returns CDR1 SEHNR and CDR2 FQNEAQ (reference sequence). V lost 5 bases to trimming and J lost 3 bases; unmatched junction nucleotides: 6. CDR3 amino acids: CASSRAGEHYEQYF. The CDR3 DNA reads TGTGCCAGCAGCCGAGCGGGGGAGCACTACGAGCAGTACTTC.

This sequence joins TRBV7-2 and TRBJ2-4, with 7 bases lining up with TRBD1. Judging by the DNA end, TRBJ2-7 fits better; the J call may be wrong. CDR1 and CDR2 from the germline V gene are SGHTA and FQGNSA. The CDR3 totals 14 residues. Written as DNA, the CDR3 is TGTGCCAGCAGCTTAGTCGACAGGGTGGGCGAGCAGTACTTC. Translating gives CASSLVDRVGEQYF.

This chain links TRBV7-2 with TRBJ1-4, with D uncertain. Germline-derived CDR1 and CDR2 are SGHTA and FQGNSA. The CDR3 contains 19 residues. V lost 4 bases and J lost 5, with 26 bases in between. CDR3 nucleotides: TGTGCCAGCAGCTCCCCCTCCCGGGCCTCCCGACGTGTGAATGAAAAACTGTTTTTT. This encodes CASSSPSRASRRVNEKLFF. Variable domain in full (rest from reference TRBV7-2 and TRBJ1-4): GAGVSQSPSNKVTEKGKDVELRCDPISGHTALYWYRQSLGQGLEFLIYFQGNSAPDKSGLPSDRFSAERTGGSVSTLTIQRTQQEDSAVYLCASSSPSRASRRVNEKLFFGSGTQLSVL.

The CDR3 protein is CSVAGTGKFYEQYF. CDR3 bases: TGCAGCGTGGCCGGGACAGGGAAATTCTACGAGCAGTACTTC. The rearrangement links TRBV29-1 to TRBJ2-7; 9 positions match TRBD1. V dropped 6 bases and J dropped 3; count of bases not matched to a gene: 9. CDR3 length: 14 amino acids. CDR1 and CDR2 (germline): SQVTM, ANQGSEA.

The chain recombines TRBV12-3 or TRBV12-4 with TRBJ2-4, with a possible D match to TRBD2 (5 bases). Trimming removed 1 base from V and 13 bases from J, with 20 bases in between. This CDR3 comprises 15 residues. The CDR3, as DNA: TGTGCCAGCAGTTTAGGAGGAGGATACTCTATTGAGCAGTACTTC. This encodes CASSLGGGYSIEQYF.

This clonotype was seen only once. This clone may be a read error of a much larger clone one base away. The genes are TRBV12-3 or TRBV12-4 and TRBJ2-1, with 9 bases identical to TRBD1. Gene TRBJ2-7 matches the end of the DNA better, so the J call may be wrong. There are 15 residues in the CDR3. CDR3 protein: CASSSTGQGYNEQYF. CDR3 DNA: TGTGCCAGCAGTTCTACGGGACAGGGCTACAATGAGCAGTACTTC.

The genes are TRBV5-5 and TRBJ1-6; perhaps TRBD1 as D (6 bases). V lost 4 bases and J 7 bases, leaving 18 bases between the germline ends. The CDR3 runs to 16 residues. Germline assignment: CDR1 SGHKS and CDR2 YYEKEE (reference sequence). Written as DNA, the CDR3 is TGTGCCAGCAGCCCGGGACCGACAGGCTCAAATTCACCCCTCCACTTT. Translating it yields CASSPGPTGSNSPLHF.

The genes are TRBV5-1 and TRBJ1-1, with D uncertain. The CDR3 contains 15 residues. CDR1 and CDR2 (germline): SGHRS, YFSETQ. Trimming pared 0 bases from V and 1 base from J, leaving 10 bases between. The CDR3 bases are TGCGCCAGCAGCTTGGTACAGTTTTCGAACACTGAAGCTTTCTTT. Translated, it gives CASSLVQFSNTEAFF.

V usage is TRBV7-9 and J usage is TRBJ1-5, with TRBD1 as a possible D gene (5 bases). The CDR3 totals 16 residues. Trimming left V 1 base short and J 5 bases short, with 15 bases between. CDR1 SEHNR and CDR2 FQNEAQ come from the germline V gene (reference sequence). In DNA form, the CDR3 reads TGTGCCAGCAGCTTAGAGGACATTGCTGGCGATCAGCCCCAGCATTTT. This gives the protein CASSLEDIAGDQPQHF.

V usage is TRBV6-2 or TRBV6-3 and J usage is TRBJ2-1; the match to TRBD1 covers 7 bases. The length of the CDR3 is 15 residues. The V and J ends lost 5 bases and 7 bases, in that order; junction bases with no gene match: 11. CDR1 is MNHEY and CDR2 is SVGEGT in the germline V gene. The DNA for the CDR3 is TGTGCCAGCAGTCCTACTATCGGGACAGTGAATGAGCAGTTCTTC. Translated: CASSPTIGTVNEQFF.

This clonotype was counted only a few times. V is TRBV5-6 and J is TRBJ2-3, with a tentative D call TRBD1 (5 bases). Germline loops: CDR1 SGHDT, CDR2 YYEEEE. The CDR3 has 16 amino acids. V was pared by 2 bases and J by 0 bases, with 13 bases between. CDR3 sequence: CASSLKGRASTDTQYF. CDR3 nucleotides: TGTGCCAGCAGCTTAAAGGGCAGGGCTAGCACAGATACGCAGTATTTT.

CDR3 residues: CASSVVSDKLSYNEQFF. DNA of the CDR3: TGTGCCAGCAGCGTAGTGTCCGATAAACTCTCCTACAATGAGCAGTTCTTC. The chain links TRBV9 to TRBJ2-1; D not resolved. Germline loops: CDR1 SGDLS, CDR2 YYNGEE. This CDR3 contains 17 residues. Trimming pared 0 bases from V and 0 bases from J, leaving 13 bases between.

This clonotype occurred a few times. CDR3 coding DNA: TGCGCCAGCAGCTTGAATCGGGGGCAGACAGATACGCAGTATTTT. This codes for CASSLNRGQTDTQYF. The V call is TRBV5-1, the J call TRBJ2-3; possibly TRBD1 or TRBD2 for D (6 bases each). CDR1 and CDR2 from the germline V gene are SGHRS and YFSETQ. V was pared by 1 base and J by 3 bases, with 12 bases between. The CDR3 spans 15 residues.

CDR3 nucleotides: TGTGCCAGCAGTCGTTCGGGCCCCCGAAAGGAAGCTTTCTTT. Translated: CASSRSGPRKEAFF. This chain links TRBV6-2 or TRBV6-3 with TRBJ1-1, with no clear D. The V end was cut by 5 bases, the J end by 8 bases, with 18 bases between. Germline V gene data show CDR1 as MNHEY and CDR2 as SVGEGT. This CDR3 region has 14 residues.